This passage covers 14 T cell receptor beta chains from one sample sequenced in a study of T-cell reconstitution after alpha-beta-depleted transplantation in children. Preparation of the TCRbeta library used unique molecular identifiers. TCRdb reprocessed the PCR reads with MiXCR, giving one entry per CDR3 protein. The table has fewer than 550,000 distinct CDR3 sequences, roughly a tenth seen once. The sequencing used PBMCs, collected before TCRalphabeta/CD19-depleted stem cell transplant. These receptors were taken from a child between 2 and 9 years old with inherited bone marrow failure, due to receive a stem cell transplant.

The genes are TRBV2 and TRBJ1-1; D may be TRBD1 (5 bases). The CDR3 consists of 13 residues. Trimming shortened V by 7 bases and J by 1 base, and 10 bases separated the two germline ends. CDR1 SNHLY and CDR2 FYNNEI come from the germline V gene. CDR3 protein: CASTGTENTEAFF. DNA for the CDR3: TGTGCCAGCACCGGGACGGAGAACACTGAAGCTTTCTTT.

This clonotype was observed many times. The V and J genes are TRBV15 and TRBJ2-5; a possible D gene is TRBD2 (6 bases). Trimming took 5 bases from V and 1 from J, leaving 8 bases between them. The CDR3 consists of 13 residues. In germline, CDR1 is LNHNV, CDR2 YYDKDF (reference sequence). CDR3 bases: TGTGCCACCAGCGGAGGGATCCAAGAGACCCAGTACTTC. As protein: CATSGGIQETQYF.

CDR3 sequence (DNA): TGCAGTGCGCGTCGACCTGGAGAGGATTACGAGCAGTACTTC. It codes for CSARRPGEDYEQYF. The J gene is TRBJ2-7, the V gene TRBV20-1; D ambiguous. The V gene's germline CDR1 is DFQATT and CDR2 SNEGSKA (reference sequence). The CDR3 covers 14 residues. Trimming took off 6 bases at V and 4 bases at J, with 19 bases between the two ends.

This clonotype has ten or more counts. V is TRBV12-3 or TRBV12-4 and J is TRBJ2-7; D is unclear. The CDR3 is 14 residues long. V was pared by 7 bases and J by 1 base, with 14 bases between. The CDR3 loop is CASTYGPGSYEQYF. In nucleotides, the CDR3 is TGTGCCAGCACCTATGGACCCGGGTCCTACGAGCAGTACTTC.

This clonotype was picked up many times. The rearrangement joins TRBV7-2 to TRBJ2-1; D may be TRBD1 (5 bases). Germline V lookup: CDR1 SGHTA, CDR2 FQGNSA. V lost 4 bases and J lost 5, with 9 bases in between. This CDR3 has 13 amino acids. CDR3 coding DNA: TGTGCCAGCAGCTCTATGGGGCACAATGAGCAGTTCTTC. As protein: CASSSMGHNEQFF.

As concerns this clonotype: Germline is not matched at one junction end, which may reflect a read error. V usage is TRBV20-1 and J usage is TRBJ2-3; 15 nucleotides align to TRBD2. The CDR3 spans 18 residues. CDR1 and CDR2 (germline): DFQATT, SNEGSKA (reference sequence). In DNA form, the CDR3 reads TGCTGTGCAATAAACGGACTAGCGGGAGGGCTAAGCACAGATACGCAGTATTTT. It yields the protein CCAINGLAGGLSTDTQYF.

This clonotype has at least ten counts. The chain uses TRBV20-1 and TRBJ2-1, with TRBD1 identical over 9 bases. The CDR3 is 15 residues long. Germline V gives CDR1 DFQATT, CDR2 SNEGSKA (reference sequence). After removal of 0 bases from V and 8 bases from J, the junction contained 8 bases not matched to a gene. The CDR3 loop is CSARDAGQGIHEQFF. The CDR3 DNA sequence: TGCAGTGCTAGAGATGCGGGACAGGGAATCCATGAGCAGTTCTTC.

This clonotype appeared a single time. A much larger clone differs by one base, so this may be a read error. The chain combines TRBV5-4 with TRBJ2-1; D gene ambiguous. This CDR3 is built from 13 residues. V shed 9 bases and J shed 10 bases, with 20 bases lying between them. Per germline, CDR1 SGHNT and CDR2 YYREEE (reference sequence). The CDR3 region is CATRTGTNAEQFF. The CDR3 DNA follows: TGTGCCACCCGAACGGGTACCAATGCAGAGCAGTTCTTC.

Comment on this clonotype: This may arise from a read error, as a much more abundant clone is one base away. The CDR3 bases are TGTGCCAGCAGCTTATCGACGTTCCAGGGGGCAACTGAAGCTTTCTTT. Protein sequence: CASSLSTFQGATEAFF. The V call is TRBV7-8, the J call TRBJ1-1; 8 positions agree with TRBD1. Germline V lookup: CDR1 SGHVS, CDR2 FQNEAQ. The V segment lost 2 bases and the J segment 5 bases; nucleotides outside the gene matches: 10. The CDR3 consists of 16 residues.

At least ten counts were recorded for this clonotype. The rearrangement uses TRBV18 and TRBJ2-5, with TRBD1 as a possible D gene (5 bases). The CDR3 contains 15 residues. V was pared by 1 base and J by 0 bases, with 9 bases between. Germline V gives CDR1 KGHSH, CDR2 LQKENI. For the CDR3, the DNA is TGTGCCAGCTCACCACGGGGCCGCTACCAAGAGACCCAGTACTTC. Residues: CASSPRGRYQETQYF.

In its sample, this clonotype was seen many times. Here the CDR3 reads CASSATGDQETQYF. The CDR3 DNA follows: TGTGCCAGCAGTGCCACGGGGGACCAAGAGACCCAGTACTTC. This chain joins TRBV12-3 or TRBV12-4 and TRBJ2-5; possibly TRBD2 for D (6 bases). The CDR3 totals 14 residues. Deletions cut 5 bases from V and 0 bases from J, with 10 bases between.

Concerning this clonotype: A much larger clone lies one base from this, so it may be a read error. V gene TRBV20-1 combines with J gene TRBJ2-1; 8 nucleotides line up with TRBD2. The CDR3 is 15 amino acids. CDR1 is DFQATT and CDR2 is SNEGSKA in the germline V gene (reference sequence). The CDR3 DNA sequence: TGCAGTGCTAGTTGGACTAGCTTCCCCTACTATGAGCAGTTCTTC. As protein: CSASWTSFPYYEQFF.

This clonotype was observed at least ten times. The CDR3, as DNA: TGTGCCAGCAGTTTACCCGATCCCGACGAGCAGTACTTC. It encodes CASSLPDPDEQYF. The chain recombines TRBV28 with TRBJ2-7; D ambiguous. This CDR3 is built from 13 residues. V was shortened by 2 bases and J by 5 bases, with 10 bases between the two germline ends. Germline V gene data show CDR1 as MDHEN and CDR2 as SYDVKM.

In the case of this clonotype: A junction boundary mismatches the germline segment, possibly from a read error. The rearrangement uses TRBV20-1 and TRBJ2-3; 13 bases are shared with TRBD2. Per the germline V gene, CDR1 is DFQATT and CDR2 is SNEGSKA (reference sequence). The CDR3 totals 17 residues. The CDR3 coding sequence is TGCTGTGCTTATGATTCACTAGCGGGAGGGCCAAAAGATACGCAGTATTTT. Its protein product is CCAYDSLAGGPKDTQYF.